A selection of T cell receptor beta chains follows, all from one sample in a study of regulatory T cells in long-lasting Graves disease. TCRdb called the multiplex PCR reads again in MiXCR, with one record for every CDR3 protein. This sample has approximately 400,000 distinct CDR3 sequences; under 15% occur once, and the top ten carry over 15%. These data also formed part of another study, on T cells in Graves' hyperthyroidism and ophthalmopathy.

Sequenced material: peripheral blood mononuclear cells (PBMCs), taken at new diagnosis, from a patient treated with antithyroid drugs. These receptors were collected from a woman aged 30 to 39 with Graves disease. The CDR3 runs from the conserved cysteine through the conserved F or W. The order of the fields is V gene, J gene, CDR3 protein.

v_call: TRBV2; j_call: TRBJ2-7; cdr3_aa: CASTRDITYEQYF
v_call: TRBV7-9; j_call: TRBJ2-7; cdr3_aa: CASSLASSYEQYF
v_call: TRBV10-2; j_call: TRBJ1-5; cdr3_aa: CASRDTRGKGNQPQHF
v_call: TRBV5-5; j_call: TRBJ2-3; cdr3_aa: CASSLEFRGSDTQYF
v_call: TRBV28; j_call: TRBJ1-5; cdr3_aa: CASSLYRGLGFNQPQHF
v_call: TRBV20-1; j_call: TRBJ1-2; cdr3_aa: CSAPQVNYGYTF
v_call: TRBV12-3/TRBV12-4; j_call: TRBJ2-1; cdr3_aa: CASSLARKRDREVNEQFF
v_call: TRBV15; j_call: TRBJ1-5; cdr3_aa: CATSRDRADNQPQHF
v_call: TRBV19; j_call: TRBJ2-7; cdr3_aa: CASSTPDRPLGEQYF
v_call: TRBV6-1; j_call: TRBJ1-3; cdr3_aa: CASTGTGRNTIYF
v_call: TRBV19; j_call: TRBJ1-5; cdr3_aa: CASRRDRDQPQHF
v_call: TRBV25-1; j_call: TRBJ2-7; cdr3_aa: CASGDLPTGASYEQYF
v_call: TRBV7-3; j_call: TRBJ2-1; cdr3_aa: CASSPTTGFNEQFF
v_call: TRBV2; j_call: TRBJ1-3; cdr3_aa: CASSLNVAGNTIYF
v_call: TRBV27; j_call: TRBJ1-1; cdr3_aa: CASSFVGGNTEASF
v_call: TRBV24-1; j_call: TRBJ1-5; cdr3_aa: CATSDLTADQPQHF
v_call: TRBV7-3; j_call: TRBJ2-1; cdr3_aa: CASSSPGSDEQFF